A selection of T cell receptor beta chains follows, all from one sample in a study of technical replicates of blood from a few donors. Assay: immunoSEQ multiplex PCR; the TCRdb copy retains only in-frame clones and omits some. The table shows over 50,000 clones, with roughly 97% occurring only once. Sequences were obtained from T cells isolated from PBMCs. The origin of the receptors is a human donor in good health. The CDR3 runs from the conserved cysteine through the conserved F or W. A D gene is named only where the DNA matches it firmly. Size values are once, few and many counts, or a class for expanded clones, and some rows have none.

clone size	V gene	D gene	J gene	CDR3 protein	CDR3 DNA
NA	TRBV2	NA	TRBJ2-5	CASCCPRRTSDETQYF	TGTGCCAGCTGCTGCCCCAGGAGAACTAGTGACGAGACCCAGTACTTC
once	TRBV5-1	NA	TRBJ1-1	CASSRGEGRGNTEAFF	TGCGCCAGCAGCCGGGGGGAGGGCAGGGGGAACACTGAAGCTTTCTTT
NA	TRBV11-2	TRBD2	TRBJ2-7	CASTFRVAGVSYEQYF	TGTGCCAGCACCTTTAGGGTCGCGGGAGTTTCGTACGAGCAGTACTTC
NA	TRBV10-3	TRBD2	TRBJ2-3	CAISGGLAGVAQYF	TGTGCCATCAGTGGGGGACTAGCGGGAGTTGCGCAGTATTTT
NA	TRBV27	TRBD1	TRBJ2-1	CASSYPGQGKGNEQFF	TGTGCCAGCAGTTATCCGGGACAGGGAAAAGGCAATGAGCAGTTCTTC
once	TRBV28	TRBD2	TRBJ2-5	CASSTKGRGRGLETQYF	TGTGCCAGCAGCACCAAGGGTAGAGGGAGGGGACTAGAGACCCAGTACTTC
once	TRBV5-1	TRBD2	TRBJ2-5	CASSLGLAGGGETQYF	TGCGCCAGCAGCTTGGGACTAGCGGGAGGAGGCGAGACCCAGTACTTC
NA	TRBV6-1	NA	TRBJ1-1	CASSGGSTEAFF	TGTGCCAGCAGTGGAGGGAGCACTGAAGCTTTCTTT
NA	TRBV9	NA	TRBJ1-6	CASSPGQSGSPLHF	TGTGCCAGCAGCCCTGGACAGTCAGGGTCACCCCTCCACTTT
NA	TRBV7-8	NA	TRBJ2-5	CASSLSRWGGRETQYF	TGTGCCAGCAGCTTATCAAGGTGGGGGGGCCGGGAGACCCAGTACTTC
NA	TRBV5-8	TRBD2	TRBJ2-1	CASSSRTSGGIYNEQFF	TGTGCCAGCAGCTCGAGGACTAGCGGGGGGATATACAATGAGCAGTTCTTC
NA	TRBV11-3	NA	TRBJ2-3	CASSPARLGTDTQYF	TGTGCCAGCAGCCCCGCCCGACTAGGCACAGATACGCAGTATTTT
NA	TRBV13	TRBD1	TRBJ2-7	CASSRPFRGRRAYEQYF	TGTGCCAGCAGCCGTCCATTCAGGGGGCGCCGGGCCTACGAGCAGTACTTC
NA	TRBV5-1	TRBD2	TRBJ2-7	CASSTTSGGLEQYF	TGCGCCAGCAGCACGACTAGCGGGGGGTTAGAGCAGTACTTC
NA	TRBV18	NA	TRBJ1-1	CASSDYGGGNTEAFF	TGTGCCAGCTCAGATTATGGGGGGGGGAACACTGAAGCTTTCTTT
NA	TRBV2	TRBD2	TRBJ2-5	CASCGSGGMAGTQYF	TGTGCCAGCTGCGGTAGCGGGGGGATGGCAGGGACCCAGTACTTC
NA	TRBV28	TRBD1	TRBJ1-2	CASSRGQGVGDYGYTF	TGTGCCAGCAGTAGGGGACAGGGGGTAGGTGACTATGGCTACACCTTC
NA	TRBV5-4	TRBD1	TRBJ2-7	CASSKNRDRTYEQYF	TGTGCCAGCAGTAAGAACCGGGACAGGACCTACGAGCAGTACTTC
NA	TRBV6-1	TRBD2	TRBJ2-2	CASRVRSGIKELFF	TGTGCCAGCAGGGTAAGGAGCGGGATCAAGGAGCTGTTTTTT
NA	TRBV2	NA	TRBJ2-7	CASMTDTYEQYF	TGTGCCAGCATGACAGACACCTACGAGCAGTACTTC
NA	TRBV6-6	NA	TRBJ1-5	CASSGRSQPQHF	TGTGCCAGCAGCGGCAGGTCCCAGCCCCAGCATTTT
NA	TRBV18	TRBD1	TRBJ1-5	CASSPDRDGQPQHF	TGTGCCAGCTCACCGGACAGGGACGGTCAGCCCCAGCATTTT
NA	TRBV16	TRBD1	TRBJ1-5	CASSPISGTGYSNQPQHF	TGTGCCAGCAGCCCGATATCCGGGACAGGGTATAGCAATCAGCCCCAGCATTTT
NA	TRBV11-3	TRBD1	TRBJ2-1	CASSFLPGQSSYNEQFF	TGTGCCAGCAGCTTCCTTCCGGGACAGAGCTCCTACAATGAGCAGTTCTTC
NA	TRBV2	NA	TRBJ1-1	CASSVNPWQAEAFF	TGTGCCAGCAGTGTAAACCCCTGGCAGGCTGAAGCTTTCTTT
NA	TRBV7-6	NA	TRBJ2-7	CASSRTQGLHEQYF	TGTGCCAGCAGCCGGACCCAGGGTCTCCACGAGCAGTACTTC
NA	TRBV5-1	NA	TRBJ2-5	CASSFQAETQYF	TGCGCCAGCAGCTTCCAGGCGGAGACCCAGTACTTC
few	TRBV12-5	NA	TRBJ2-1	CASRASTVPYNEQFF	TGTGCTAGTCGAGCTAGCACGGTACCCTACAATGAGCAGTTCTTC
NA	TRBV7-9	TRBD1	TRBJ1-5	CASSLGGTGNQPQHF	TGTGCCAGCAGCTTAGGAGGGACAGGTAATCAGCCCCAGCATTTT
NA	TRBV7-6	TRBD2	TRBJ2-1	CASSYSGRSYNEQFF	TGTGCCAGCAGCTATAGCGGGAGATCCTACAATGAGCAGTTCTTC
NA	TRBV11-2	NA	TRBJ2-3	CASSRSDTDTQYF	TGTGCCAGCAGCCGTAGCGACACAGATACGCAGTATTTT